Listed here is a single T cell receptor beta chain. The sample is drawn from a study of T cell changes during pregnancy in multiple sclerosis. CDR1 SGDLS and CDR2 YYNGEE come from the germline V gene. V dropped 4 bases and J dropped 3; count of bases not matched to a gene: 9. The CDR3 has 16 amino acids. The table came from immunoSEQ multiplex PCR; TCRdb's copy has only in-frame clones and leaves some out. Here the sample spans tens of thousands of clones, about 92% being singletons. The input for sequencing was CD4+ T cells from peripheral blood mononuclear cells, taken after pregnancy. The TCR comes from a female donor with multiple sclerosis, enrolled in a pregnancy study. The V gene is TRBV9, the J gene TRBJ1-4; 7 bases fit TRBD1. The CDR3 coding sequence is TGTGCCAGCAGCATGGGTGTGGGGACAGCTAATGAAAAACTGTTTTTT. Protein sequence: CASSMGVGTANEKLFF.